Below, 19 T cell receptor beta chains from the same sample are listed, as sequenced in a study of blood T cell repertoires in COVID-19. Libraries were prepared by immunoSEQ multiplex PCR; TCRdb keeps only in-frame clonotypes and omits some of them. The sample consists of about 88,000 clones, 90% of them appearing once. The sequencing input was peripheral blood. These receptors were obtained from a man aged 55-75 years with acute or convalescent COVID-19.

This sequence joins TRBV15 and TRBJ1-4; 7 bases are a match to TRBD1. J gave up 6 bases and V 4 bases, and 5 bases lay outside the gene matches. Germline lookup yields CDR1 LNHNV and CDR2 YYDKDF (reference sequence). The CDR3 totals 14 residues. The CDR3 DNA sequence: TGTGCCACCAGCATAAGGGGGCCGGATGAAAAACTGTTTTTT. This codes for CATSIRGPDEKLFF.

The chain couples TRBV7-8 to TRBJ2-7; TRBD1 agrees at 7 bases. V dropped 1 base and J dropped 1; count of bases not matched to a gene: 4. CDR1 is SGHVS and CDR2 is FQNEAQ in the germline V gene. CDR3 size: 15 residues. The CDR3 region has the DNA TGTGCCAGCAGCTTAGGCGGACAGGAGTCCTACGAGCAGTACTTC. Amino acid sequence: CASSLGGQESYEQYF.

CDR3 sequence (DNA): TGTGCCAGCAGCCGGGGACTCGGGTTTAGCAATCAGCCCCAGCATTTT. It translates to CASSRGLGFSNQPQHF. The chain combines TRBV2 with TRBJ1-5; possible D gene TRBD1, 5 bases. The CDR3 length is 16 residues. The ends were cut back, 6 bases at V and 0 bases at J, with 15 bases in the middle. Looked up from germline, CDR1 is SNHLY and CDR2 is FYNNEI.

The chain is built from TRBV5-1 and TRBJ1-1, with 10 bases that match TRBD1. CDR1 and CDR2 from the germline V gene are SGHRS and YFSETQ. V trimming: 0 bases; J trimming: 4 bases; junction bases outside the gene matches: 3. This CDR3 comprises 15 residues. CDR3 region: CASSLARQGATEAFF. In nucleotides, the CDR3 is TGCGCCAGCAGCTTGGCACGACAGGGGGCCACTGAAGCTTTCTTT.

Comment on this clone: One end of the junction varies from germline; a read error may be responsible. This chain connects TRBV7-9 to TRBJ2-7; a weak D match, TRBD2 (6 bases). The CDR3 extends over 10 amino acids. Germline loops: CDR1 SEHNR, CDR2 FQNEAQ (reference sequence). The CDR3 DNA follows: TGTGCCAGCCTCAGTGGGGAGGCCGTCTTC. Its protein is CASLSGEAVF.

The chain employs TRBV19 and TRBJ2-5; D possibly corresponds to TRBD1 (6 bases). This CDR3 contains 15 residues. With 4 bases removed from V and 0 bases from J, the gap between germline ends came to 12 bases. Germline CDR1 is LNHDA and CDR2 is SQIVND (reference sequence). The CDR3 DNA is TGTGCCAGTAGTACTTCCGGGACATACCAAGAGACCCAGTACTTC. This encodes CASSTSGTYQETQYF. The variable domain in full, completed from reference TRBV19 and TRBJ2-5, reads DGGITQSPKYLFRKEGQNVTLSCEQNLNHDAMYWYRQDPGQGLRLIYYSQIVNDFQKGDIAEGYSVSREKKESFPLTVTSAQKNPTAFYLCASSTSGTYQETQYFGPGTRLLVL.

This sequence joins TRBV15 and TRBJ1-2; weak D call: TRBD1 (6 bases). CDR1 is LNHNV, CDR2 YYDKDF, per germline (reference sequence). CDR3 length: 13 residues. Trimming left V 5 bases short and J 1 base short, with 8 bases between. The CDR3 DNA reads TGTGCCACCAGCCTGGACAGTAACTATGGCTACACCTTC. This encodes CATSLDSNYGYTF.

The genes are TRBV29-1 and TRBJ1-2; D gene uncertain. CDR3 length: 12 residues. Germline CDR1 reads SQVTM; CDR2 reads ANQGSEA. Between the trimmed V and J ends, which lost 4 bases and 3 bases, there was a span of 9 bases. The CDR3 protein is CSVGSGDYGYTF. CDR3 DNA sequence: TGCAGCGTTGGATCCGGGGACTATGGCTACACCTTC.

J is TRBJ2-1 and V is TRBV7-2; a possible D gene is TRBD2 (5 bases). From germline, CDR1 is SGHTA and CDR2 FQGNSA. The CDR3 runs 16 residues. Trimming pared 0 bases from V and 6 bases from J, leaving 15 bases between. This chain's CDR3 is CASSLATVAQFNEQFF. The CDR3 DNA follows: TGTGCCAGCAGCTTAGCGACGGTAGCGCAATTCAATGAGCAGTTCTTC. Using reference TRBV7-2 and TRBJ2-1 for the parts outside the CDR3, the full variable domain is GAGVSQSPSNKVTEKGKDVELRCDPISGHTALYWYRQSLGQGLEFLIYFQGNSAPDKSGLPSDRFSAERTGGSVSTLTIQRTQQEDSAVYLCASSLATVAQFNEQFFGPGTRLTVL.

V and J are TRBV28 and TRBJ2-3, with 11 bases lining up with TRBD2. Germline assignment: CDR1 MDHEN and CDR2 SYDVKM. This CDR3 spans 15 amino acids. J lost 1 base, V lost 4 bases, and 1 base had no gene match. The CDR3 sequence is CASSSLAGGTDTQYF. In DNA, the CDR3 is TGTGCCAGCAGTTCACTAGCGGGGGGCACAGATACGCAGTATTTT.

The CDR3 reads CATSDLPPGGISETQYF. The CDR3 DNA follows: TGTGCCACCAGTGATTTACCCCCTGGGGGGATTTCGGAGACCCAGTACTTC. The chain employs TRBV24-1 and TRBJ2-5; a possible D gene is TRBD2 (6 bases). Germline V gene sequence: CDR1 KGHDR, CDR2 SFDVKD. Trimming pared 1 base from V and 5 bases from J, leaving 19 bases between. The CDR3 sequence is 17 residues long.

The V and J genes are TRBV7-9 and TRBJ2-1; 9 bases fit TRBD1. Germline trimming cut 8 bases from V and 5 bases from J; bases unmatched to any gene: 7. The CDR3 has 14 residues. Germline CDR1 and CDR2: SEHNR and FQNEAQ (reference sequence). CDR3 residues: CASGRDRANNEQFF. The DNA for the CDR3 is TGTGCCAGCGGCCGGGACAGGGCAAACAATGAGCAGTTCTTC.

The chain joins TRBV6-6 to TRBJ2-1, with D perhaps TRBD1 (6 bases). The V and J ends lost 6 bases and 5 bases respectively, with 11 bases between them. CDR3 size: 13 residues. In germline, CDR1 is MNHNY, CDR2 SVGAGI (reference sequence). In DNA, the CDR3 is TGTGCCAGCAGCTGGACAGTCCACAATGAGCAGTTCTTC. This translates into CASSWTVHNEQFF.

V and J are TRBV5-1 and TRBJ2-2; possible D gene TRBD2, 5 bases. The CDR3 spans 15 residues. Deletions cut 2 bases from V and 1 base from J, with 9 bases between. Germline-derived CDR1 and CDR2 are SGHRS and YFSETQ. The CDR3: CASSLADLNTGELFF. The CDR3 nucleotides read TGCGCCAGCAGCTTAGCGGACCTGAACACCGGGGAGCTGTTTTTT.

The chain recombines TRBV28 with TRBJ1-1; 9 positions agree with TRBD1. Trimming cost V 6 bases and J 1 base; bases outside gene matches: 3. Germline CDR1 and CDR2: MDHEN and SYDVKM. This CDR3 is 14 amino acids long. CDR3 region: CASREGQGNTEAFF. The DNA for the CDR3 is TGTGCCAGCAGAGAGGGACAGGGGAACACTGAAGCTTTCTTT.

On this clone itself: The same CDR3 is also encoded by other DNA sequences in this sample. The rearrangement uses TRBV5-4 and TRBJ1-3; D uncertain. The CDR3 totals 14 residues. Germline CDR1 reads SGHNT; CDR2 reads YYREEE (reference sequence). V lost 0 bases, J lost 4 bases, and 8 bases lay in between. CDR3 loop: CASSLDAGGNTIYF. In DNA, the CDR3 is TGTGCCAGCAGCTTGGACGCAGGAGGAAACACCATATATTTT.

The CDR3 is CASRGTGGDYGYTF. The CDR3 coding sequence is TGTGCCAGCAGGGGGACAGGGGGGGACTATGGCTACACCTTC. This sequence joins TRBV6-5 and TRBJ1-2; TRBD1 agrees at 11 bases. The V gene's germline CDR1 is MNHEY and CDR2 SVGAGI. This CDR3 region has 14 residues. The V segment lost 6 bases and the J segment 3 bases; nucleotides outside the gene matches: 3.

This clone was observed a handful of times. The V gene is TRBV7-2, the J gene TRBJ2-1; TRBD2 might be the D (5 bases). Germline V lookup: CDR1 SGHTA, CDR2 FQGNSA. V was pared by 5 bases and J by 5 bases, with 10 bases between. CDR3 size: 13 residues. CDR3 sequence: CASSLTIDNEQFF. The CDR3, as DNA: TGTGCCAGCAGCCTGACTATAGACAATGAGCAGTTCTTC.

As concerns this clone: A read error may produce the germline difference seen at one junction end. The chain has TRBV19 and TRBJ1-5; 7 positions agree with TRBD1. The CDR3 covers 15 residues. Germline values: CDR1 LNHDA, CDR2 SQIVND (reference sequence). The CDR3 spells CASSVDQGGNQPQHF. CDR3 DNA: TGTGCCAGTAGTGTAGACCAGGGGGGCAATCAGCCCCAGCATTTT.